This T cell receptor beta chain stems from a study of CD8+ T cells in alopecia areata. PBMCs, the starting material, were the source of sorted CD4+ and CD8+ T cells. The CDR3 consists of 13 residues. The ends were cut back, 3 bases at V and 4 bases at J, with 10 bases in the middle. The germline gives CDR1 MNHEY, CDR2 SMNVEV (reference sequence). Study conclusions and caveats: Scalp sequencing also captures normal skin's resident alphabeta T cells. Lesional scalp exceeded normal scalp in clonality, especially in alopecia totalis/universalis.

A single count supports this clone. The antigen remains unidentified. Other DNA sequences in the sample encode the same CDR3. Extracted from the samples, RNA was reverse transcribed into cDNA to serve as the sequencing template. The data were produced by immunoSEQ multiplex PCR, yet TCRdb's version contains in-frame clones alone and is incomplete. The sample holds roughly 140,000 clones, about two thirds seen once. This sequence joins TRBV27 and TRBJ2-7; D possibly corresponds to TRBD1 (7 bases). Sequencing used CD8+ T cells sorted from blood. This receptor was identified in a human donor in good health. The CDR3 protein is CASSLTGRYEQYF. CDR3 DNA: TGTGCCAGCAGTTTGACAGGGAGGTACGAGCAGTACTTC.